The present TCR beta chain was sequenced within a study of regulatory T cells in long-lasting Graves disease. Study-wide findings and caveats: The number of shared public clonotypes was higher in persistent patients (2,741) than new patients (roughly 970). Authors noted too few samples as a limitation. Reduced TCR diversity was observed in persistent Graves' patients versus newly diagnosed patients.

Time point: persistent/refractory GD, antithyroid drugs over 5 years with positive TRAb. From RNA extracted from PBMCs, the TCR library was made. The peripheral blood volume drawn was roughly 9.9 milliliters, and it was collected into EDTA tubes. Relying on iRepertoire HTBI primers and Arm-PCR of CDR3 regions, the team built TCR beta libraries. MiXCR was run by TCRdb on the multiplex PCR reads, yielding one entry per CDR3 protein. The sample contains 390,000 or so distinct CDR3 sequences, approximately 25% of which appear only once. The CDR3 extends over 14 amino acids. The germline CDR1 and CDR2 sequences are MNHNS and SASEGT. Notes on this clonotype: The antigen is not known. This sequence may be a read error, since a much larger clone differs from it by one base.

This specimen consisted of peripheral blood mononuclear cells (PBMCs), obtained when the disease was refractory, from a patient treated with antithyroid drugs. The TCR sequence derives from a woman aged 40 to 55 with Graves disease. The chain employs TRBV6-1 and TRBJ2-5, with 9 nucleotides matching TRBD2. The CDR3 protein is CASRPSGTQGTQYF. CDR3 nucleotides: TGTGCCAGCAGGCCTAGCGGGACGCAAGGGACCCAGTACTTC.